This T cell receptor beta chain emerged from a study of Graves' ophthalmopathy and Graves' hyperthyroidism. Looking at the study overall: Researchers obtained peripheral blood at initial diagnosis, before any treatment had begun.

RNA transcripts were the template, and TCR beta CDR3 regions were amplified from them. RT-PCR with HTBI primers came first, then second-round multiplex PCR. Each CDR3 protein is one row after TCRdb ran MiXCR on the multiplex PCR reads. The table lists about 480,000 distinct CDR3 sequences, about an eighth of them singletons, with roughly 9.8% in the top ten. Germline V gene lookup returns CDR1 SGHAT and CDR2 FQNNGV. With V trimmed by 1 base and J by 6 bases, 15 bases remained unmatched. This CDR3 is 17 amino acids long. Material: blood. The rearrangement joins TRBV11-2 to TRBJ2-7; 7 bases are a match to TRBD2. This clonotype was sampled from a woman aged 25 to 39 with Graves' ophthalmopathy. Written as DNA, the CDR3 is TGTGCCAGCAGCTTAGTTACCCTAGCGGATTGGGAGGGCGAGCAGTACTTC. Its protein is CASSLVTLADWEGEQYF.